This TCR beta chain emerged from a study of PD-1 blockade in classical Hodgkin lymphoma. For the study at large: Nivolumab 3 mg/kg was given intravenously every 2 weeks.

The time point denotes: cycle 4 day 1 (C4D1), after more than 5 weeks of nivolumab. Patients all relapsed after autologous stem cell transplantation, and there was variation in brentuximab vedotin exposure. This clone was found a few times. Its antigen is still unknown. Findings of the study overall: Patients excluded were those beginning nivolumab under 1 year after ASCT.

J was trimmed by 1 base and V by 4 bases; bases with no gene match: 5. The CDR3 runs 18 residues. Germline CDR1 reads SEHNR; CDR2 reads FQNEAQ (reference sequence). Profiled with immunoSEQ multiplex PCR; TCRdb holds only in-frame clones, not every one. Of about 39,000 clones listed, 77% are singletons. This specimen consisted of peripheral blood mononuclear cells (PBMCs), obtained before the fourth cycle of nivolumab. This clonotype originated in a human donor with classical Hodgkin lymphoma. This sequence joins TRBV7-9 and TRBJ2-2; 14 nucleotides line up with TRBD2. CDR3: CASSSGLAGGRNTGELFF. The CDR3 region has the DNA TGTGCCAGCAGCTCTGGACTAGCGGGGGGCCGGAACACCGGGGAGCTGTTTTTT. Full variable domain (remainder filled in from reference TRBV7-9 and TRBJ2-2): DTGVSQNPRHKITKRGQNVTFRCDPISEHNRLYWYRQTLGQGPEFLTYFQNEAQLEKSRLLSDRFSAERPKGSFSTLEIQRTEQGDSAMYLCASSSGLAGGRNTGELFFGEGSRLTVL.